This TCR beta chain comes out of a study of T cells after yellow fever vaccination. Study-wide background: Some fractions had low cell numbers, and these were prepared with SMART-Seq v4 Ultra Low Input.

This clonotype was recorded many times. The antigen remains unidentified. Germline values: CDR1 SGHVS, CDR2 FQNEAQ. V was shortened by 1 base and J by 6 bases, with 7 bases between the two germline ends. The CDR3 is made up of 13 amino acids. Overall study results and limits: Within FACS-sorted repertoires, abundant clonotypes contaminating from the bulk population could be present. In post-booster samples, most primary-vaccination clones reappeared (roughly 96% CD4, 70% to 90% CD8).

Conversion of TCR transcripts into cDNA relied on 5'RACE template switching, which added a universal primer site and UMIs. TCRdb recomputed calls from the 5' RACE reads with MiXCR, one row per CDR3 protein. The profile shows over 130,000 distinct CDR3 sequences, roughly 8% of them singletons. This sample comprised CD4+ T cells sorted from PBMCs, obtained 5 days after the yellow fever booster vaccination. This clonotype was sampled from a man aged 25 to 40 who received the YFV17D yellow fever vaccine. The chain employs TRBV7-8 and TRBJ2-1; D is ambiguous. CDR3 loop: CASSLDKFNEQFF. CDR3 in DNA: TGTGCCAGCAGCTTAGACAAGTTCAATGAGCAGTTCTTC.